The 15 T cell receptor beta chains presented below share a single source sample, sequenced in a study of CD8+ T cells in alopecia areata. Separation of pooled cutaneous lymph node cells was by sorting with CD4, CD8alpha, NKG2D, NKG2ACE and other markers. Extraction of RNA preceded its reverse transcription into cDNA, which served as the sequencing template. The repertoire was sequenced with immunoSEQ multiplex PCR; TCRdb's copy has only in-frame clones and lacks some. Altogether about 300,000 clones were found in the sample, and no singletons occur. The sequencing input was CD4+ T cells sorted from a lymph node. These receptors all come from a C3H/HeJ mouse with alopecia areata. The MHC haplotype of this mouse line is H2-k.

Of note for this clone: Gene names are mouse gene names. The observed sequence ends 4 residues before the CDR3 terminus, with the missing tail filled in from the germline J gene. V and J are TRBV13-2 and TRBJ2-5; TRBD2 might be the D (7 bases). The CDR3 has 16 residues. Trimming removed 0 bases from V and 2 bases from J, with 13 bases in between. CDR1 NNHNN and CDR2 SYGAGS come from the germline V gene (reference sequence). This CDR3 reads CASGDANRGGQDTQYF. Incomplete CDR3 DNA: TGTGCCAGCGGTGATGCCAATAGGGGGGGCCAAGAC.

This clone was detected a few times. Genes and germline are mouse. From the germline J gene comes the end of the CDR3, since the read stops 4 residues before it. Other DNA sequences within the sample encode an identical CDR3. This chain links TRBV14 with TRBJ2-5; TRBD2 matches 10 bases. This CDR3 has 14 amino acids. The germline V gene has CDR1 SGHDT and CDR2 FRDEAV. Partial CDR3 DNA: TGTGCCAGCAGTCCCGGACTGGGGGAAGAC. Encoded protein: CASSPGLGED. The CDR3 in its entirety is CASSPGLGEDTQYF.

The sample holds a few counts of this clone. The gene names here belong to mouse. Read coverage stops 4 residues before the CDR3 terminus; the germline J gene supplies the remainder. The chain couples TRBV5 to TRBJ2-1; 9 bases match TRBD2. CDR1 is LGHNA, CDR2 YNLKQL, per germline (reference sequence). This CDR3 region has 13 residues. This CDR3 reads CASSPWGGAEQFF. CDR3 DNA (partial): TGTGCCAGCAGCCCCTGGGGGGGAGCT.

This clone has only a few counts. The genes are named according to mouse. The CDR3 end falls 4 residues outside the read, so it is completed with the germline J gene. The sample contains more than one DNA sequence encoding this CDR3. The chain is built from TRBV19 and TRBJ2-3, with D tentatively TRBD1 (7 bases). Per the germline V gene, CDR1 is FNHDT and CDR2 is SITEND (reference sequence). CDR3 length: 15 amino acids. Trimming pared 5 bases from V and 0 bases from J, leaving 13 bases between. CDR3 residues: CASSKQGTSAETLYF. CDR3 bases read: TGTGCCAGCAGCAAACAGGGGACTAGTGCAGAA.

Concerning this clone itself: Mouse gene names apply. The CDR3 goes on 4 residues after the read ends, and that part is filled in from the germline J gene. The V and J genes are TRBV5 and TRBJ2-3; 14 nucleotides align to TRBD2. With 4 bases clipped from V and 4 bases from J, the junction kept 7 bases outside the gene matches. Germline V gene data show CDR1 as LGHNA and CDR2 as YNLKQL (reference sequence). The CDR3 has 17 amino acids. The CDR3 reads CASSPPGTGGAPETLYF. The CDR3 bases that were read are TGTGCCAGCAGCCCCCCCGGGACTGGGGGGGCGCCAGAA.

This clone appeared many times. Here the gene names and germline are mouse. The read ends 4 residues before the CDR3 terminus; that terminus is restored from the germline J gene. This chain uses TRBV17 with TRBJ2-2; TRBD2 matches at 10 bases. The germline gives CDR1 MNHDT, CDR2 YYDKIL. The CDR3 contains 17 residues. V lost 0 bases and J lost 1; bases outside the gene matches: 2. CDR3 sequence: CASSRDRLGGNTGQLYF. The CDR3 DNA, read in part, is TGTGCTAGCAGTAGAGATCGACTGGGGGGAAACACCGGG.

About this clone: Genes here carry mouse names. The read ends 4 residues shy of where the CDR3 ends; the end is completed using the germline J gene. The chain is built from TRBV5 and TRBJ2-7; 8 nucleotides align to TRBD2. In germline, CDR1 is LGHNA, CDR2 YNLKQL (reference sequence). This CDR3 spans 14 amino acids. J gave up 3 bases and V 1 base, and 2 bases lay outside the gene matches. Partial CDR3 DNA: TGTGCCAGCAGCCAAGTTGGGGGGGACTAT. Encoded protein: CASSQVGGDY. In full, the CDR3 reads CASSQVGGDYEQYF.

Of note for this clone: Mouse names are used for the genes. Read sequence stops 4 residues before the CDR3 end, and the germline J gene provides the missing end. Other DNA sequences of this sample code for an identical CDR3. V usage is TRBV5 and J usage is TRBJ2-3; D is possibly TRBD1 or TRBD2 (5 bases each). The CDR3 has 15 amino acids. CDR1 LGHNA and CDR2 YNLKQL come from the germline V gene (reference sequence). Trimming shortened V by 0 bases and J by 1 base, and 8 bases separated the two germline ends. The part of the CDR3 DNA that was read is TGTGCCAGCAGCCAAGACAGGGACGGTGCAGAA. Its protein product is CASSQDRDGAE. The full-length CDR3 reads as CASSQDRDGAETLYF.

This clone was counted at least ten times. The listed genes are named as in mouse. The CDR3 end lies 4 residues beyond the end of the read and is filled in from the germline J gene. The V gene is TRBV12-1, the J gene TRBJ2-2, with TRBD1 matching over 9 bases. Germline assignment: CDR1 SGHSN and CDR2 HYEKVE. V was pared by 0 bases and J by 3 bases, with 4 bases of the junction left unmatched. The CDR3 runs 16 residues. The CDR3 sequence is CASSLPGQGHTGQLYF. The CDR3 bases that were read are TGTGCCAGCTCTCTCCCGGGACAGGGACACACCGGG.

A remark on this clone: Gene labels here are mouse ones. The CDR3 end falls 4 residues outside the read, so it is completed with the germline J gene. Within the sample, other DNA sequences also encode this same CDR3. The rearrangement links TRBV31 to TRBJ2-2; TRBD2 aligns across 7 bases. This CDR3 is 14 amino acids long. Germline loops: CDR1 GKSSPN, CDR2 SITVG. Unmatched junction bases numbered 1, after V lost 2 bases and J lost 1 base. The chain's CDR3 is CAWSTGVNTGQLYF. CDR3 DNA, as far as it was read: TGTGCCTGGAGTACTGGGGTAAACACCGGG.

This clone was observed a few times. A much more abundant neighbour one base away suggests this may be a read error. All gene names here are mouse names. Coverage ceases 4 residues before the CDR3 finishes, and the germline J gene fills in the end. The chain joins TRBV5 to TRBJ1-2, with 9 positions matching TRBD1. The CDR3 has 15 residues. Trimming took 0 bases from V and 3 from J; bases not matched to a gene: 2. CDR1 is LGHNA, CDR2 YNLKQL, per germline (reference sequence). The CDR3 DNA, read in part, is TGTGCCAGCAGCCAAGATGGGACAGGGCACTCC. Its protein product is CASSQDGTGHS. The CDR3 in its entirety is CASSQDGTGHSDYTF.

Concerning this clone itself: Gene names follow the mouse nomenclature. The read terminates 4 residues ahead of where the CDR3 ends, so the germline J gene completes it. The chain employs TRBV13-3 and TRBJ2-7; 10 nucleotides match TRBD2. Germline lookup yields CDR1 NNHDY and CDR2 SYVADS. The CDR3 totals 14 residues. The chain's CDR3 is CASSETGGRYEQYF. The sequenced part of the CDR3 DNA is TGTGCCAGCAGTGAGACTGGGGGGCGTTAT.

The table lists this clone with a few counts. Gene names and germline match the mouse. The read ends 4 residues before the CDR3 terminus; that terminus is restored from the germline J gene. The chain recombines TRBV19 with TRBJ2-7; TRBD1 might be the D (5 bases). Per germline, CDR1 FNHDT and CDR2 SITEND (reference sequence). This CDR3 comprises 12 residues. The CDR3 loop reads CASSMKGDEQYF. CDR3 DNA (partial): TGTGCCAGCAGTATGAAAGGGGAT. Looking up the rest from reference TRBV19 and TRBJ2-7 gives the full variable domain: GGIITQTPKFLIGQEGQKLTLKCQQNFNHDTMYWYRQDSGKGLRLIYYSITENDLQKGDLSEGYDASREKKSSFSLTVTSAQKNEMAVFLCASSMKGDEQYFGPGTRLTVL.

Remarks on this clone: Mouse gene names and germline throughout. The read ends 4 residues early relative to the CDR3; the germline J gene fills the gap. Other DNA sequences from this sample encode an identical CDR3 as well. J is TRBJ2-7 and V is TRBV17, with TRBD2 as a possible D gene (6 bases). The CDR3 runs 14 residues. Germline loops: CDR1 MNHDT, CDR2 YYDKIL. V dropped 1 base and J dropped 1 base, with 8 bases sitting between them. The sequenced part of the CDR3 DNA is TGTGCTAGCAGTAGAGTTGGGGGATCCTAT. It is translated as CASSRVGGSY. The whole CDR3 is CASSRVGGSYEQYF.

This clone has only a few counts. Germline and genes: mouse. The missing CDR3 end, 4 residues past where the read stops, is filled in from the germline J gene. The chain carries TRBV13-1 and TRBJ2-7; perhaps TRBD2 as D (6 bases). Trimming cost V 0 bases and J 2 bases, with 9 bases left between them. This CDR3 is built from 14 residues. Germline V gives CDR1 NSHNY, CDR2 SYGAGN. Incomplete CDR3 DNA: TGTGCCAGCAGTGATGCTGGGGCAACCTAT. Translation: CASSDAGATY. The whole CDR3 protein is CASSDAGATYEQYF.